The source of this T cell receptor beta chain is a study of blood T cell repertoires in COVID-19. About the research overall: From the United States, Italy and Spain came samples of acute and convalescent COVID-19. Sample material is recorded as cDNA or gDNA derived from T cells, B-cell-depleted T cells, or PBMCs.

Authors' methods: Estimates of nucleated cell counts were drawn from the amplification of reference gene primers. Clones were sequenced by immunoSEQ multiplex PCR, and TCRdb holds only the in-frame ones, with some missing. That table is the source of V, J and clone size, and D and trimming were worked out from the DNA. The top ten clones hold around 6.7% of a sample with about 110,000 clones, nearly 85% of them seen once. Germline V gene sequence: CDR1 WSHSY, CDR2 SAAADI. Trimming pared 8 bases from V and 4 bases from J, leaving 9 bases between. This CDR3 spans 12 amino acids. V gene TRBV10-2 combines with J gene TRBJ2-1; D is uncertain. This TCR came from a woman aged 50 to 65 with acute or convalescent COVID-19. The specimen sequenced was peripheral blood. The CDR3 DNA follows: TGCGCCAGCCGCCAGTTGTACAATGAGCAGTTCTTC. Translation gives CASRQLYNEQFF.